A few counts support the clone carrying this T cell receptor beta chain. This sample was taken from a study of OX40 agonist ivuxolimab in advanced cancers. The germline V gene encodes CDR1 SGHVS and CDR2 FNYEAQ. V shed 1 base and J 2 bases; nucleotides not matched to a gene: 6. This CDR3 comprises 16 residues. Libraries were prepared by immunoSEQ multiplex PCR; TCRdb keeps only in-frame clonotypes and omits some of them. This sample has under 75,000 clones, with roughly 89% found just once. Material: CD4+ or CD8+ T cells sorted from blood, obtained in a trial of the OX40 agonist ivuxolimab. The receptor was isolated from an adult with an advanced solid tumor such as melanoma, head and neck, liver or kidney cancer. This chain connects TRBV7-6 to TRBJ2-5; 8 bases agree with TRBD1. CDR3 residues: CASSLGATGAQETQYF. The CDR3 DNA reads TGTGCCAGCAGCTTAGGGGCGACAGGGGCTCAAGAGACCCAGTACTTC.